Given below is one TCR beta chain in context. What it binds is not known. One end of the junction fails to match germline, which may point to a read error. Primers: 60 Vbeta forward and 13 Jbeta reverse. Sequencing used immunoSEQ multiplex PCR; TCRdb keeps in-frame clones, though not all of them. The sample lists around 88,000 clones, 77% occurring once. The data were taken from a study of cytomegalovirus exposure and HLA in healthy donors. Findings of the study overall: HLA alleles were associated with around 17,000 TCR beta sequences in a later analysis at 0.05 false discovery rate. Investigators reported approximately 150 TCR beta chains as tied to cytomegalovirus. Accurate prediction of most subjects' HLA-A and HLA-B alleles from TCR beta sequences was reported.

This CDR3 is 14 amino acids long. Germline-derived CDR1 and CDR2 are SGHRS and YFSETQ. The chain links TRBV5-1 to TRBJ1-2; 7 bases agree with TRBD1. The source material was PBMCs. This receptor was taken from a man aged 45-60 years in good health and CMV-seropositive. This chain's CDR3 is CASSLGQANYGYPF. CDR3 coding DNA: TGCGCCAGCAGCCTCGGACAGGCCAACTATGGCTACCCCTTC.